This passage covers 2 T cell receptor beta chains from one sample sequenced in a study of shared clonotypes between healthy human individuals. Assay used: immunoSEQ multiplex PCR; TCRdb lists only in-frame clones, some missing. This sample yields nearly 1 million clones, of which over 60% are seen a single time; about 1.5% belongs to the top ten. Sequenced input: memory CD4+ T cells sorted from blood. The subset here: CD45RA-negative fraction. The receptors were gathered from a man aged 18-30 years in good health.

The chain uses TRBV10-1 and TRBJ1-1, with D perhaps matching TRBD1 (5 bases). CDR1 and CDR2 (germline): WNHNN, SYGVQD (reference sequence). Trimming took off 4 bases at V and 0 bases at J, with 6 bases between the two ends. This CDR3 region has 13 residues. Here the CDR3 reads CASSVGVNTEAFF. Written as DNA, the CDR3 is TGCGCCAGCAGTGTAGGGGTGAACACTGAAGCTTTCTTT.

This clone was seen a single time. CDR3 bases: TGCGCCAGCAGCTTGCCTAGCCCAGATACGCAGTATTTT. Translation: CASSLPSPDTQYF. This chain links TRBV5-1 with TRBJ2-3; D is perhaps TRBD2 (5 bases). This CDR3 is built from 13 residues. V lost 1 base to trimming and J lost 4 bases, with 7 bases between them. Germline values: CDR1 SGHRS, CDR2 YFSETQ.